Following are 30 T cell receptor beta chains from one sample sequenced in a study of T cells after yellow fever vaccination. TCRdb itself ran the 5' RACE reads through MiXCR, one entry per CDR3 protein. Of 300,000 to 400,000 distinct CDR3 sequences listed, about an eighth are singletons. The sequences come from CD4+ T cells sorted from PBMCs, collected 15 days after the yellow fever booster vaccination. These TCRs come from a man in his late teens or twenties who received the YFV17D yellow fever vaccine.

V gene TRBV2 combines with J gene TRBJ2-1, with TRBD2 matching over 14 bases. The CDR3 extends over 14 amino acids. With 8 bases clipped from V and 15 bases from J, the junction kept 12 bases outside the gene matches. Germline CDR1 SNHLY, CDR2 FYNNEI. The CDR3 is CASRGLAGGPRRFF. The CDR3 coding sequence is TGTGCCAGCCGAGGACTAGCGGGGGGCCCGAGGAGGTTCTTC.

The chain has TRBV10-3 and TRBJ2-5; D ambiguous. Deletions cut 3 bases from V and 0 bases from J, with 11 bases between. The V gene's germline CDR1 is ENHRY and CDR2 SYGVKD. The CDR3 consists of 15 residues. The CDR3 region is CAISDIGPYQETQYF. The CDR3 DNA sequence: TGTGCCATCAGTGATATCGGACCGTACCAAGAGACCCAGTACTTC.

This chain connects TRBV7-7 to TRBJ1-1; 10 bases align to TRBD1. J was trimmed by 4 bases and V by 6 bases; bases with no gene match: 2. CDR3 length: 13 amino acids. Germline loops: CDR1 SSHAT, CDR2 FNYEAQ (reference sequence). The CDR3 nucleotides read TGTGCCAGCAGTCGGGACAGGGGCACTGAAGCTTTCTTT. Encoded protein: CASSRDRGTEAFF.

This clonotype was found a few times. CDR3 sequence (DNA): TGTGCCAGCAGCTCTCCCGCGGGCGGGGGGGCCCGGAATGAGCAGTTCTTC. Residues: CASSSPAGGGARNEQFF. The chain uses TRBV7-2 and TRBJ2-1; TRBD2 matches at 9 bases. V trimming: 4 bases; J trimming: 7 bases; junction bases outside the gene matches: 14. The CDR3 is made up of 17 amino acids. Germline CDR1 SGHTA, CDR2 FQGNSA.

This clonotype was counted between two and nine times. V and J are TRBV20-1 and TRBJ1-2; 9 bases match TRBD1. The V gene end was trimmed by 3 bases and the J gene end by 9 bases; junction bases not matched to a gene: 8. The CDR3 loop spans 13 amino acids. Germline V lookup: CDR1 DFQATT, CDR2 SNEGSKA (reference sequence). The CDR3 spells CSARGVTGGRYTF. The CDR3 coding sequence is TGCAGTGCTAGGGGGGTAACAGGGGGCCGCTACACCTTC.

V gene TRBV15 combines with J gene TRBJ1-2; TRBD1 might be the D (6 bases). V shed 0 bases and J shed 7 bases, with 21 bases lying between them. In germline, CDR1 is LNHNV, CDR2 YYDKDF (reference sequence). This CDR3 has 17 residues. The CDR3 sequence is CATSRDWGRGTMSGYTF. For the CDR3, the DNA is TGTGCCACCAGCAGAGATTGGGGGCGCGGGACTATGTCTGGCTACACCTTC.

V usage is TRBV12-3 or TRBV12-4 and J usage is TRBJ2-5; D is ambiguous. V dropped 4 bases and J dropped 4 bases, with 13 bases sitting between them. CDR3 length equals 14 residues. As DNA, the CDR3 is TGTGCCAGCAGTTATGTTGGGGTTAGAGAGACCCAGTACTTC. Amino acids: CASSYVGVRETQYF.

This clonotype was detected a few times. The chain uses TRBV9 and TRBJ2-3, with D possibly TRBD1 on 7 matching bases. V lost 0 bases, J lost 2 bases, and 13 bases lay in between. CDR1 and CDR2 (germline): SGDLS, YYNGEE. The length of the CDR3 is 16 residues. DNA of the CDR3: TGTGCCAGCAGCGTAGGGCGGGGACAGCTCACAGATACGCAGTATTTT. It encodes CASSVGRGQLTDTQYF.

The chain recombines TRBV5-1 with TRBJ1-2, with 7 bases that match TRBD1. V shed 0 bases and J 2 bases; nucleotides not matched to a gene: 7. The CDR3 extends over 16 amino acids. Germline CDR1 reads SGHRS; CDR2 reads YFSETQ. CDR3 sequence (DNA): TGCGCCAGCAGCTTGGGTACCGGACAGGACAACTATGGCTACACCTTC. Amino acids: CASSLGTGQDNYGYTF.

The gene calls are TRBV21-1 and TRBJ1-1; the D call in the table, TRBD1, was not verified against the DNA. TRBV21-1 is labeled a pseudogene. CDR3 size: 16 residues. In DNA form, the CDR3 reads TGTGCCAGCAGCAAAGAGGCCCGGGGGCAGGGCACTGAAGCTTTCTTT. It yields the protein CASSKEARGQGTEAFF.

The genes are TRBV5-4 and TRBJ2-2; 10 bases match TRBD2. This CDR3 contains 17 residues. With V trimmed by 2 bases and J by 8 bases, 12 bases remained unmatched. Germline lookup yields CDR1 SGHNT and CDR2 YYREEE (reference sequence). In DNA form, the CDR3 reads TGTGCCAGCAGCTTTGGACCGAGCGGGGGGGCCATTGGGGAGCTGTTTTTT. It specifies CASSFGPSGGAIGELFF.

The chain couples TRBV20-1 to TRBJ1-1, with 8 bases aligning to TRBD1. The V segment lost 6 bases and the J segment 8 bases; nucleotides outside the gene matches: 8. The CDR3 runs 12 residues. Per germline, CDR1 DFQATT and CDR2 SNEGSKA (reference sequence). CDR3 nucleotide sequence: TGCAGTGCCCTAAAAGGACAGGGAGAAGCTTTCTTT. It yields the protein CSALKGQGEAFF.

The chain couples TRBV7-3 to TRBJ1-1, with 10 positions matching TRBD1. Germline V gene sequence: CDR1 SGHTA, CDR2 FQGTGA. V shed 5 bases, J shed 10 bases, and the junction held 4 bases outside the gene matches. CDR3 size: 12 residues. The CDR3 is CASSQGQGGAFF. The CDR3 bases are TGTGCCAGCAGCCAAGGACAGGGGGGAGCTTTCTTT. Full variable domain (missing parts from reference TRBV7-3 and TRBJ1-1): GAGVSQTPSNKVTEKGKYVELRCDPISGHTALYWYRQSLGQGPEFLIYFQGTGAADDSGLPNDRFFAVRPEGSVSTLKIQRTERGDSAVYLCASSQGQGGAFFGQGTRLTVV.

The V and J genes are TRBV5-6 and TRBJ2-5, with 7 bases fitting TRBD1. J lost 5 bases, V lost 4 bases, and 8 bases had no gene match. The CDR3 sequence is 14 residues long. Per the germline V gene, CDR1 is SGHDT and CDR2 is YYEEEE. Here the CDR3 reads CASSHDRAWETQYF. CDR3 DNA sequence: TGTGCCAGCAGCCACGACAGGGCTTGGGAGACCCAGTACTTC. Full variable domain (outside the CDR3, taken from reference TRBV5-6 and TRBJ2-5): DAGVTQSPTHLIKTRGQQVTLRCSPKSGHDTVSWYQQALGQGPQFIFQYYEEEERQRGNFPDRFSGHQFPNYSSELNVNALLLGDSALYLCASSHDRAWETQYFGPGTRLLVL.

This clonotype is medium-sized by share. This chain connects TRBV24-1 to TRBJ2-2; TRBD2 aligns across 7 bases. Trimming took 9 bases from V and 4 from J; bases not matched to a gene: 10. Germline CDR1 KGHDR, CDR2 SFDVKD. The CDR3 totals 15 residues. The chain's CDR3 is CATAPYGGITGELFF. In DNA, the CDR3 is TGTGCCACCGCGCCCTACGGGGGGATCACCGGGGAGCTGTTTTTT.

In this sample, this clonotype turned up a few times. The chain carries TRBV5-1 and TRBJ2-1, with unresolved D. Trimming shortened V by 3 bases and J by 7 bases, and 14 bases separated the two germline ends. Germline lookup yields CDR1 SGHRS and CDR2 YFSETQ. The CDR3 runs 14 residues. The CDR3 nucleotides read TGCGCCAGCAGCTACCGACCCATCGGGAATGAGCAGTTCTTC. Translating it yields CASSYRPIGNEQFF.

This clonotype showed up just a few times. The chain joins TRBV5-1 to TRBJ2-2, with TRBD1 matching over 9 bases. The CDR3 length is 15 residues. J lost 7 bases, V lost 5 bases, and 9 bases had no gene match. The germline V gene encodes CDR1 SGHRS and CDR2 YFSETQ. For the CDR3, the DNA is TGCGCCAGCAGTTCCGGACAGGGGCGTAACGGGGAGCTGTTTTTT. It codes for CASSSGQGRNGELFF.

The rearrangement uses TRBV7-2 and TRBJ2-7, with D possibly matching TRBD2 (5 bases). The CDR3 is 14 residues long. The V and J ends lost 5 bases and 6 bases respectively, with 17 bases between them. Germline values: CDR1 SGHTA, CDR2 FQGNSA. Here the CDR3 DNA reads TGTGCCAGCAGCCACTCGGGCGGGTTGGGCGAGCAGTACGTC. Encoded protein: CASSHSGGLGEQYV.

This clonotype was seen a handful of times. The chain links TRBV12-3 or TRBV12-4 to TRBJ1-2; tentatively, D is TRBD1 (5 bases). The germline V and J ends were trimmed by 8 bases and 4 bases, with 14 bases remaining between them. There are 13 residues in the CDR3. CDR3: CASADGGGYGYTF. CDR3 in DNA: TGTGCCAGCGCCGACGGGGGGGGCTATGGCTACACCTTC.

There are a few counts of this clonotype. The chain couples TRBV29-1 to TRBJ2-1, with D possibly matching TRBD2 (7 bases). The CDR3 is made up of 13 amino acids. The V gene's germline CDR1 is SQVTM and CDR2 ANQGSEA. Trimming took off 4 bases at V and 4 bases at J, with 11 bases between the two ends. This CDR3 reads CSVGRGRYNEQFF. The CDR3 bases are TGCAGCGTTGGGCGGGGGCGATACAATGAGCAGTTCTTC.

In this sample, this clonotype turned up many times. The genes are TRBV4-2 and TRBJ1-5; D remains ambiguous. The CDR3 is made up of 15 amino acids. With 0 bases removed from V and 3 bases from J, the gap between germline ends came to 9 bases. Germline V CDR1 and CDR2: LGHNA, YNFKEQ. Here the CDR3 DNA reads TGTGCCAGCAGCCAAGATGGGCAGTTCAATCAGCCCCAGCATTTT. Translating gives CASSQDGQFNQPQHF.

There are a few counts of this clonotype. The V gene is TRBV5-6, the J gene TRBJ1-5; possibly TRBD1 for D (6 bases). Trimming took 4 bases from V and 6 from J, leaving 17 bases between them. This CDR3 is built from 15 residues. Germline lookup yields CDR1 SGHDT and CDR2 YYEEEE. CDR3 sequence: CASSRRGPGGQPQHF. The CDR3 region has the DNA TGTGCCAGCAGCCGCAGGGGCCCTGGGGGTCAGCCCCAGCATTTT. The variable domain in full, completed from reference TRBV5-6 and TRBJ1-5, reads DAGVTQSPTHLIKTRGQQVTLRCSPKSGHDTVSWYQQALGQGPQFIFQYYEEEERQRGNFPDRFSGHQFPNYSSELNVNALLLGDSALYLCASSRRGPGGQPQHFGDGTRLSIL.

This chain links TRBV20-1 with TRBJ1-2, with unresolved D. The V gene lost 0 bases and the J gene lost 1 base, with 9 bases spanning the gap. This CDR3 spans 14 amino acids. The germline CDR1 and CDR2 sequences are DFQATT and SNEGSKA (reference sequence). The CDR3 reads CSARDLQINYGYTF. As DNA, the CDR3 is TGCAGTGCTAGAGATCTGCAGATTAACTATGGCTACACCTTC.

This clonotype was recorded many times. The chain has TRBV5-1 and TRBJ2-3; D uncertain. The CDR3 length is 15 residues. The germline V gene has CDR1 SGHRS and CDR2 YFSETQ. V shed 4 bases and J shed 2 bases, with 14 bases lying between them. The CDR3 nucleotides are TGCGCCAGCAGCCCTAGTACTACCCACACAGATACGCAGTATTTT. The encoded protein is CASSPSTTHTDTQYF.

The chain is built from TRBV5-6 and TRBJ2-1; D gene ambiguous. This CDR3 is built from 13 residues. V dropped 0 bases and J dropped 9 bases, with 10 bases sitting between them. Germline CDR1 reads SGHDT; CDR2 reads YYEEEE. In DNA form, the CDR3 reads TGTGCCAGCAGCTTGGCACAAATGAGTGAGCAGTTCTTC. It specifies CASSLAQMSEQFF.

The chain links TRBV10-3 to TRBJ2-3; no firm D call. The CDR3 totals 13 residues. Germline-derived CDR1 and CDR2 are ENHRY and SYGVKD. Deletions cut 7 bases from V and 3 bases from J, with 11 bases between. The CDR3 DNA sequence: TGTGCCATCACTGAAAGTGCGACAGATACGCAGTATTTT. This sequence encodes CAITESATDTQYF.

The chain employs TRBV18 and TRBJ1-2; the D is unclear. V gave up 2 bases and J gave up 4 bases, with 14 bases separating them. This CDR3 spans 15 amino acids. Looked up from germline, CDR1 is KGHSH and CDR2 is LQKENI. The chain's CDR3 is CASSPDATALYGYTF. In nucleotides, the CDR3 is TGTGCCAGCTCACCAGACGCTACCGCCCTCTATGGCTACACCTTC.

This clonotype appeared a few times. The rearrangement joins TRBV11-2 to TRBJ2-1, with TRBD2 matching over 8 bases. The CDR3 is made up of 16 amino acids. Germline trimming cut 7 bases from V and 4 bases from J; bases unmatched to any gene: 12. From germline, CDR1 is SGHAT and CDR2 FQNNGV. The CDR3 nucleotides are TGTGCCAGCACCTCCGGGGGGGTAGCGGGGTACAATGAGCAGTTCTTC. It is translated as CASTSGGVAGYNEQFF.

This clonotype has more than one count but fewer than ten. The chain couples TRBV10-3 to TRBJ2-2; 8 bases map to TRBD2. Germline V gives CDR1 ENHRY, CDR2 SYGVKD. J lost 3 bases, V lost 6 bases, and 9 bases had no gene match. The CDR3 has 16 residues. CDR3 bases: TGTGCCATCAGCCCGGGGAGCGGGGGAGACACCGGGGAGCTGTTTTTT. This encodes CAISPGSGGDTGELFF.

The table lists this clonotype with a few counts. The chain employs TRBV3-1 and TRBJ2-3, with D maybe TRBD2 (6 bases). This CDR3 region has 14 residues. The V and J ends lost 0 bases and 8 bases respectively, with 12 bases between them. Germline CDR1 and CDR2: LGHDT and YNNKEL (reference sequence). CDR3 loop: CASSQDTAGGTQYF. CDR3 bases: TGTGCCAGCAGCCAAGATACTGCCGGGGGTACGCAGTATTTT.